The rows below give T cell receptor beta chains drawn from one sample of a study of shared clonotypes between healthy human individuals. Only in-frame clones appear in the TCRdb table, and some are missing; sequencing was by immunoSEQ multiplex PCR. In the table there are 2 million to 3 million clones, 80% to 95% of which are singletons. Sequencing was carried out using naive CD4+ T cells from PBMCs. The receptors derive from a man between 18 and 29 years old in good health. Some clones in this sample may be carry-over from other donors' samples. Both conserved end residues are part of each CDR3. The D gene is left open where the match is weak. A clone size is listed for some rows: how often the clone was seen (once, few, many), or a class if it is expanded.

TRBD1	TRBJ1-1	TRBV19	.	CASSTPGQGPTEAFF	TGTGCCAGTAGTACCCCCGGACAGGGGCCCACTGAAGCTTTCTTT
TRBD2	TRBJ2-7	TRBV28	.	CASRRPTSGSSEQYF	TGTGCCAGCAGGAGACCGACTAGCGGGAGTAGCGAGCAGTACTTC
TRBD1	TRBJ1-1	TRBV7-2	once	CASSINRGPTEAFF	TGTGCCAGCAGCATAAACAGGGGGCCCACTGAAGCTTTCTTT
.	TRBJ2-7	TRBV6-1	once	CATQKEGGEQYF	TGTGCCACTCAGAAGGAGGGAGGAGAGCAGTACTTC
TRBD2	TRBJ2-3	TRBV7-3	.	CASSHGLAGVDTQYF	TGTGCCAGCAGCCACGGACTAGCGGGAGTGGATACGCAGTATTTT
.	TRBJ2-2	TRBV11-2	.	CASSLAVGNTGELFF	TGTGCCAGCAGCTTAGCGGTAGGGAACACCGGGGAGCTGTTTTTT
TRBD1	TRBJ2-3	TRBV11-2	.	CASSSIRTDRGRPDTQYF	TGTGCCAGCAGCTCGATCCGGACGGACAGGGGGAGGCCAGATACGCAGTATTTT
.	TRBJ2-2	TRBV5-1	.	CASSLAEGITGELFF	TGCGCCAGCAGCTTGGCCGAAGGGATAACCGGGGAGCTGTTTTTT
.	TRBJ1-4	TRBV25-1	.	CASSDGTRGDRGKLFF	TGTGCCAGCAGTGACGGGACACGCGGGGACCGGGGAAAACTGTTTTTT
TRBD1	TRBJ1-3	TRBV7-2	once	CASSLGQGSGNTIYF	TGTGCCAGCAGCTTAGGACAGGGGTCGGGAAACACCATATATTTT
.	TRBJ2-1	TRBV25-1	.	CANSELAQSAYNEQFF	TGTGCCAACAGTGAATTAGCGCAATCGGCGTACAATGAGCAGTTCTTC
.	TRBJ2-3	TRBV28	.	CASRRGTDTQYF	TGTGCCAGCAGACGCGGCACAGATACGCAGTATTTT
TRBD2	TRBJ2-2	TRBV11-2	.	CASSQLGIAGGPYRELFF	TGTGCCAGCAGCCAGTTAGGAATAGCGGGAGGGCCGTATAGGGAGCTGTTTTTT
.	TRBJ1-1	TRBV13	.	CASSLVRMNTEAFF	TGTGCCAGCAGCTTAGTACGGATGAACACTGAAGCTTTCTTT
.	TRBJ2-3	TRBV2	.	CASADSSSTDTQYF	TGTGCCAGCGCCGATTCTTCTAGCACAGATACGCAGTATTTT
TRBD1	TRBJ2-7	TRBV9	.	CASSTRDRENEQYF	TGTGCCAGCAGCACCCGGGACAGGGAGAACGAGCAGTACTTC
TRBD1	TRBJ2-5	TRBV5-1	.	CASSLGMTGGMQETQYF	TGCGCCAGCAGCTTGGGCATGACAGGGGGTATGCAAGAGACCCAGTACTTC
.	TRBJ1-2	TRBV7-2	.	CASSLDGIPPYGYTF	TGTGCCAGCAGCTTAGATGGGATCCCCCCATATGGCTACACCTTC
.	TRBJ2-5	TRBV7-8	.	CASSYQGRETQYF	TGTGCCAGCAGCTACCAGGGTCGGGAGACCCAGTACTTC
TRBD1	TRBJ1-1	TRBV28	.	CASSLLGSTGWTEAFF	TGTGCCAGCAGTTTATTAGGCTCGACAGGGTGGACTGAAGCTTTCTTT
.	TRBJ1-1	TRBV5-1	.	CASSLTGLQNTEAFF	TGCGCCAGCAGCTTGACAGGGTTACAGAACACTGAAGCTTTCTTT
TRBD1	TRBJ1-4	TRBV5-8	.	CASSFAGTGGRTAGKLFF	TGTGCCAGCAGCTTCGCCGGGACAGGGGGCCGGACTGCAGGAAAACTGTTTTTT
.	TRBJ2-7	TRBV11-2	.	CASSAPLGREQYF	TGTGCCAGCAGCGCGCCACTAGGTCGGGAGCAGTACTTC
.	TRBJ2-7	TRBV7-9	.	CASSLYEFHEQYF	TGTGCCAGCAGCTTATATGAGTTCCACGAGCAGTACTTC
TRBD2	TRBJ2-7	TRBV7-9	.	CASRSLEGPGLAYEQYF	TGTGCCAGCAGGTCCCTAGAGGGTCCCGGACTAGCCTACGAGCAGTACTTC
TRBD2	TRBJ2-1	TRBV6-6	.	CASRTTSGKDNEQFF	TGTGCCAGCAGGACGACTAGCGGGAAAGACAATGAGCAGTTCTTC
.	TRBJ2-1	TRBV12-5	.	CASADRNEQFF	TGTGCTAGTGCTGACCGCAATGAGCAGTTCTTC
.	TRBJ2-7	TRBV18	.	CASSPPIIGGLSYEQYF	TGTGCCAGCTCACCACCGATCATTGGGGGCCTATCCTACGAGCAGTACTTC
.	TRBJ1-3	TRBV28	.	CASSWGAGNTIYF	TGTGCCAGCAGTTGGGGGGCTGGAAACACCATATATTTT
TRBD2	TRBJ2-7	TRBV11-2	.	CASSPGTSFGNHYYEQYF	TGTGCCAGCAGCCCGGGGACTAGCTTCGGGAATCACTACTACGAGCAGTACTTC
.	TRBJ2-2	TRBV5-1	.	CASSWRAGRENTGELFF	TGCGCCAGCAGCTGGCGGGCCGGCAGGGAGAACACCGGGGAGCTGTTTTTT
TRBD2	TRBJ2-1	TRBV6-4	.	CASSDSPSGPYNEQFF	TGTGCCAGCAGTGACTCCCCTAGCGGACCCTACAATGAGCAGTTCTTC
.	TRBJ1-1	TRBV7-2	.	CASHRPNTEAFF	TGTGCCAGCCACAGGCCGAACACTGAAGCTTTCTTT
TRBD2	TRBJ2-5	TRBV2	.	CASSIGLAGGGQETQYF	TGTGCCAGCAGTATTGGACTAGCGGGAGGTGGGCAAGAGACCCAGTACTTC
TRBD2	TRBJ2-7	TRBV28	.	CASSLGGASGRTEQYF	TGTGCCAGCAGTTTAGGAGGGGCTAGCGGGAGAACCGAGCAGTACTTC
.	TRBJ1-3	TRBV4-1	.	CASSPRDGGSGNTIYF	TGCGCCAGCAGCCCCCGGGACGGCGGCTCTGGAAACACCATATATTTT
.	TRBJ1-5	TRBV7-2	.	CASSSRAGTQHF	TGTGCCAGCAGTTCTAGAGCCGGGACTCAGCATTTT
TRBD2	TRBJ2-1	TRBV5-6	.	CASSLRDWRGNEQFF	TGTGCCAGCAGCTTAAGAGACTGGCGGGGGAATGAGCAGTTCTTC
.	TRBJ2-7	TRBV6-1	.	CASSLQRSYEQYF	TGTGCCAGCAGTTTGCAGAGGTCCTACGAGCAGTACTTC
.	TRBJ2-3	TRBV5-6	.	CASSSKDQGDRTQYF	TGTGCCAGCAGCTCTAAAGACCAGGGAGACCGGACGCAGTATTTT
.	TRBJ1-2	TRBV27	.	CASSSVNPWGGYTF	TGTGCCAGCAGTTCGGTCAACCCGTGGGGTGGCTACACCTTC